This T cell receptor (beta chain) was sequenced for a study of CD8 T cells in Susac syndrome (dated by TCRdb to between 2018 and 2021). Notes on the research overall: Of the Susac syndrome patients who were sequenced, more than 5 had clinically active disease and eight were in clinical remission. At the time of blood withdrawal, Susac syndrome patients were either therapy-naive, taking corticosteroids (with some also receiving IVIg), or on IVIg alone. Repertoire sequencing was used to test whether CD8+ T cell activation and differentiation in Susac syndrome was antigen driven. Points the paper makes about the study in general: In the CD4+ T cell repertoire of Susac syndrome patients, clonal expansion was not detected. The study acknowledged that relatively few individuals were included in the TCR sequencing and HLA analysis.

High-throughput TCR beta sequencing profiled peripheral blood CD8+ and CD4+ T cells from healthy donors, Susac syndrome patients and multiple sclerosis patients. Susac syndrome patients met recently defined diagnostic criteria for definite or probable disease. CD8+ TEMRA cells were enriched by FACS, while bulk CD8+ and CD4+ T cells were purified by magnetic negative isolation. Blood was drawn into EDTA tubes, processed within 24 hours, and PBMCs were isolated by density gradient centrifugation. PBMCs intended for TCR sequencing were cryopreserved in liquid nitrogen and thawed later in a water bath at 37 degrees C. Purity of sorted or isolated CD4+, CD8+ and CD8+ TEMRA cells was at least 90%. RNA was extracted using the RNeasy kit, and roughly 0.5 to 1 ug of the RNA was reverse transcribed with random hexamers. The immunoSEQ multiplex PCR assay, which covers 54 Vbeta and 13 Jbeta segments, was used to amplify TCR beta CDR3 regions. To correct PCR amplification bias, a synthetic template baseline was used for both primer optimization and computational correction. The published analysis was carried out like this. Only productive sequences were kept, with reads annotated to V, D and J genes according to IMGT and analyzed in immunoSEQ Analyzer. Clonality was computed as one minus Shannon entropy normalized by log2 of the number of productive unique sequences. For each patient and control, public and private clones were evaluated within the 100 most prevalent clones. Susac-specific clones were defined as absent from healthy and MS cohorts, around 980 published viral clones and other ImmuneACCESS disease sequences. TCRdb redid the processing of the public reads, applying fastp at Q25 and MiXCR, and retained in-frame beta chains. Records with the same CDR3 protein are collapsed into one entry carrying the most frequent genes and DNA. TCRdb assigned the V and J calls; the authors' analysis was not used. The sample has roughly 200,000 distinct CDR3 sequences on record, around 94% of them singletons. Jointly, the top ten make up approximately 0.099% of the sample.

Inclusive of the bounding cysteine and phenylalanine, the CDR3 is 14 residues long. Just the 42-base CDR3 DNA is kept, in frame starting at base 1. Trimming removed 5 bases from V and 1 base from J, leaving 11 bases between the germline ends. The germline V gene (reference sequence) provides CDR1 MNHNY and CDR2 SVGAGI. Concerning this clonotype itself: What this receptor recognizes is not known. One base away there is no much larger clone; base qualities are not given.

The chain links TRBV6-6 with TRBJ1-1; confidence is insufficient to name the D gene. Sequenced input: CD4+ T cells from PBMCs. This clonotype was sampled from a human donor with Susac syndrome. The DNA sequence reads TGTGCCAGCAGTCCGTCCCGACCGAACACTGAAGCTTTCTTT. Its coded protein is CASSPSRPNTEAFF.